The 17 T cell receptor beta chains below all came from one sample that was sequenced in a study of blood T cell repertoires in COVID-19. TCRdb's copy holds only in-frame clones and misses some; the assay was immunoSEQ multiplex PCR. The table has a few hundred thousand clones, 85% seen once. Sample: peripheral blood. Receptors originate from a human donor in a cohort sampled during active COVID-19.

This clone was recorded a few times. This sequence joins TRBV10-3 and TRBJ2-7; 7 bases match TRBD1. The CDR3 covers 12 residues. CDR1 ENHRY and CDR2 SYGVKD come from the germline V gene. V lost 4 bases to trimming and J lost 5 bases; unmatched junction nucleotides: 2. CDR3 loop: CAISGGQNEQYF. The CDR3 nucleotides read TGTGCCATCAGTGGGGGACAGAACGAGCAGTACTTC.

The chain joins TRBV10-3 to TRBJ2-3; 8 bases fit TRBD2. With V trimmed by 5 bases and J by 0 bases, 4 bases remained unmatched. The CDR3 runs to 15 residues. Germline lookup yields CDR1 ENHRY and CDR2 SYGVKD. Here the CDR3 reads CAISTSGTSTDTQYF. The CDR3 DNA sequence: TGTGCCATCAGTACTAGCGGCACTAGCACAGATACGCAGTATTTT.

The V gene is TRBV29-1, the J gene TRBJ2-7; TRBD1 agrees at 9 bases. The germline CDR1 and CDR2 sequences are SQVTM and ANQGSEA. The CDR3 spans 15 residues. The J segment lost 9 bases and the V segment lost 3 bases, leaving 15 bases of the junction unmatched. The CDR3 nucleotides read TGCAGCGTTGAGGCCGGCGGGACAGGGCTACGTGGGCAGTACTTC. Translating it yields CSVEAGGTGLRGQYF.

The genes are TRBV3-1 (or the pseudogene TRBV3-2) and TRBJ1-4; D call uncertain. Germline V gene lookup returns CDR1 LGHDT and CDR2 YNNKEL (reference sequence). V was trimmed by 0 bases and J by 7 bases, leaving 6 bases between them. The CDR3 length is 13 residues. CDR3 residues: CASSQDLSEKLFF. The CDR3 DNA reads as TGTGCCAGCAGCCAAGATTTGAGTGAAAAACTGTTTTTT.

This chain links TRBV2 with TRBJ1-2; 8 nucleotides line up with TRBD1. V lost 0 bases, J lost 4 bases, and 7 bases stayed unmatched. The CDR3 totals 16 residues. Germline CDR1 SNHLY, CDR2 FYNNEI. CDR3 DNA: TGTGCCAGCAGTGAAGCGGGCAGGGGGCTGGTCTATGGCTACACCTTC. This codes for CASSEAGRGLVYGYTF.

V usage is TRBV19 and J usage is TRBJ1-2; 8 nucleotides align to TRBD1. The CDR3 is made up of 14 amino acids. CDR1 and CDR2 from the germline V gene are LNHDA and SQIVND (reference sequence). J gave up 8 bases and V 11 bases, and 16 bases lay outside the gene matches. CDR3 nucleotides: TGTGCCGGAGATCTGACAGGGGAATGGGACGGCTACACCTTC. This codes for CAGDLTGEWDGYTF.

The rearrangement uses TRBV7-9 and TRBJ1-2, with D unclear. Between the trimmed V and J ends, which lost 1 base and 5 bases, there was a span of 8 bases. This CDR3 spans 13 amino acids. Germline V gives CDR1 SEHNR, CDR2 FQNEAQ (reference sequence). CDR3 loop: CASSLEAEYGYTF. The CDR3 DNA follows: TGTGCCAGCAGCTTAGAAGCGGAGTATGGCTACACCTTC.

CDR3: CASSLSVQQNTEAFF. CDR3 DNA sequence: TGTGCCAGCAGCTTATCGGTACAGCAGAACACTGAAGCTTTCTTT. The rearrangement joins TRBV7-9 to TRBJ1-1; D ambiguous. The V gene's germline CDR1 is SEHNR and CDR2 FQNEAQ (reference sequence). Trimming pared 2 bases from V and 1 base from J, leaving 11 bases between. The CDR3 runs 15 residues.

The chain joins TRBV11-2 to TRBJ2-7, with 10 nucleotides matching TRBD1. Trimming at V came to 5 bases and at J to 7 bases, leaving 8 bases not matched to a gene. CDR1 and CDR2 (germline): SGHAT, FQNNGV. The CDR3 is 14 amino acids. The CDR3 coding sequence is TGTGCCAGCAGCCCTTCGACAGGGGGCAGAGAGCAGTACTTC. Its protein is CASSPSTGGREQYF. Based on the CDR3 plus reference TRBV11-2 and TRBJ2-7, the full variable domain is EAGVAQSPRYKIIEKRQSVAFWCNPISGHATLYWYQQILGQGPKLLIQFQNNGVVDDSQLPKDRFSAERLKGVDSTLKIQPAKLEDSAVYLCASSPSTGGREQYFGPGTRLTVT.

This chain connects TRBV25-1 to TRBJ2-7, with D perhaps matching TRBD2 (5 bases). Germline loops: CDR1 MGHDK, CDR2 SYGVNS. Trimming stripped 3 bases from V and 0 bases from J, with 21 bases between. The CDR3 length is 18 residues. CDR3: CASSELSVVGADSYEQYF. The CDR3 DNA reads as TGTGCCAGCAGTGAGTTGTCTGTGGTCGGAGCGGACTCCTACGAGCAGTACTTC.

V gene TRBV11-2 combines with J gene TRBJ1-6; D is unresolved. This CDR3 comprises 15 residues. Trimming shortened V by 2 bases and J by 7 bases, and 12 bases separated the two germline ends. Germline V gene data show CDR1 as SGHAT and CDR2 as FQNNGV. The CDR3 is CASSLNGNLNSPLHF. In nucleotides, the CDR3 is TGTGCCAGCAGCTTAAACGGGAATTTGAATTCACCCCTCCACTTT.

For this clone: The same CDR3 can be traced to other DNA sequences in this sample. This chain connects TRBV3-1 (or the pseudogene TRBV3-2) to TRBJ1-6; TRBD1 matches 9 bases. V lost 4 bases and J lost 7; bases outside the gene matches: 2. Germline CDR1 and CDR2: LGHDT and YNNKEL (reference sequence). This CDR3 spans 14 amino acids. The CDR3 DNA is TGTGCCAGCAGCCCTACAGGGGGCAATTCACCCCTCCACTTT. It codes for CASSPTGGNSPLHF.

The genes are TRBV30 and TRBJ1-2, with TRBD1 matching over 8 bases. The CDR3 is made up of 17 amino acids. Trimming at V came to 2 bases and at J to 6 bases, leaving 17 bases not matched to a gene. The germline gives CDR1 GTSNPN, CDR2 SVGIG (reference sequence). DNA for the CDR3: TGTGCCTGGAGTCTACGGACAGGGAGCTTAGGATGGAATGGCTACACCTTC. Translated, it gives CAWSLRTGSLGWNGYTF.

This clone was observed a handful of times. This chain links TRBV5-1 with TRBJ2-2; TRBD1 agrees at 9 bases. Germline V gene lookup returns CDR1 SGHRS and CDR2 YFSETQ. The CDR3 extends over 16 amino acids. Trimming at V came to 4 bases and at J to 5 bases, leaving 9 bases not matched to a gene. CDR3: CASSLTGTGRTGELFF. The CDR3 DNA is TGCGCCAGCAGCCTAACCGGGACAGGGCGGACCGGGGAGCTGTTTTTT.

The sample holds a few counts of this clone. J is TRBJ1-5 and V is TRBV6-5, with D maybe TRBD1 (6 bases). Germline V gives CDR1 MNHEY, CDR2 SVGAGI. The germline V and J ends were trimmed by 5 bases and 3 bases, with 14 bases remaining between them. The CDR3 loop spans 15 amino acids. The CDR3 is CASSRTRGDNQPQHF. The DNA for the CDR3 is TGTGCCAGCAGTAGAACCAGGGGCGACAATCAGCCCCAGCATTTT.

V usage is TRBV12-3 or TRBV12-4 and J usage is TRBJ1-2; 7 bases line up with TRBD1. V was clipped by 6 bases and J by 10 bases; unmatched bases: 11. CDR3 size: 13 residues. The DNA of the CDR3 is TGTGCCAGCAGACTTACAGGGGCACAGAACTACACCTTC. Its protein is CASRLTGAQNYTF.

The chain uses TRBV9 and TRBJ2-7, with D maybe TRBD1 (5 bases). Trimming took 4 bases from V and 5 from J, leaving 16 bases between them. The CDR3 length is 14 residues. Germline values: CDR1 SGDLS, CDR2 YYNGEE. The CDR3 region is CASSPGHTRDEQYF. CDR3 bases: TGTGCCAGCAGCCCTGGACATACTCGGGACGAGCAGTACTTC.